The present T cell receptor beta chain was sequenced within a study of blood T cell repertoires in COVID-19. Background on the study: Sites across the United States, Italy and Spain contributed samples from acute and convalescent COVID-19. T cells, B-cell-depleted T cells, or PBMCs supplied cDNA or gDNA.

Trimming pared 4 bases from V and 6 bases from J, leaving 18 bases between. Germline V gives CDR1 LNHNV, CDR2 YYDKDF (reference sequence). This CDR3 is built from 15 residues. Original data processing: Amplification with reference gene primers provided the estimates of nucleated cell counts. The assay was immunoSEQ multiplex PCR, and TCRdb's table has in-frame clones only and misses some. V, J and clone size derive from that table, while D and trimming were established from the DNA sequence. Among around 150,000 clones listed, around 81% were seen once. The receptor was derived from a woman aged 60-75 years with active or convalescent COVID-19. Sequencing was done on a sample of peripheral blood. The chain employs TRBV15 and TRBJ1-2; D gene unclear. In DNA, the CDR3 is TGTGCCACCAGCACCCTTAAGGACTCGCCACATGGCTACACCTTC. It codes for CATSTLKDSPHGYTF.